One and the same sample provided the 19 T cell receptor beta chains below, sequenced in a study of T cell responses to AZD1222 COVID-19 vaccine. Only in-frame clones appear in the TCRdb table, and some are missing; sequencing was by immunoSEQ multiplex PCR. The repertoire holds roughly 130,000 clones, with 90% to 95% as singletons. The sequences come from peripheral blood, collected on day 0 of AZD1222 vaccination. All receptors derive from an adult in good health.

In this sample, this clone turned up a few times. J is TRBJ2-2 and V is TRBV5-1; 9 bases fit TRBD2. The CDR3 is 15 amino acids. V gave up 1 base and J gave up 5 bases; unmatched junction bases: 3. Per germline, CDR1 SGHRS and CDR2 YFSETQ. The CDR3 nucleotides are TGCGCCAGCAGCTTGACCAGCGGGAGGACCGGGGAGCTGTTTTTT. This codes for CASSLTSGRTGELFF.

The chain is built from TRBV20-1 and TRBJ2-3; D is ambiguous. CDR1 DFQATT and CDR2 SNEGSKA come from the germline V gene (reference sequence). The CDR3 loop spans 12 amino acids. Trimming cost V 3 bases and J 1 base, with 5 bases left between them. The CDR3 nucleotides read TGCAGTGCTAGTATACGCACAGATACGCAGTATTTT. This codes for CSASIRTDTQYF.

This chain joins TRBV5-8 and TRBJ2-7, with a tentative D call TRBD1 (5 bases). There are 15 residues in the CDR3. CDR1 SGHTS and CDR2 YDEGEE come from the germline V gene. V shed 1 base and J shed 3 bases, with 14 bases lying between them. The CDR3 sequence is CASSLSPDRDYEQYF. The CDR3 nucleotides read TGTGCCAGCAGCTTGTCTCCAGACAGAGACTACGAGCAGTACTTC.

The genes are TRBV6-5 and TRBJ2-7; D ambiguous. This CDR3 has 14 residues. Germline V gene sequence: CDR1 MNHEY, CDR2 SVGAGI. Trimming removed 0 bases at V and 7 bases at J, with 13 bases between. CDR3 bases: TGTGCCAGCAGTTACTCTATCGCTAGGTCGGAGCAGTACTTC. It is translated as CASSYSIARSEQYF.

J is TRBJ1-1 and V is TRBV29-1; no clear D. In germline, CDR1 is SQVTM, CDR2 ANQGSEA. This CDR3 spans 10 amino acids. The ends were cut back, 7 bases at V and 5 bases at J, with 8 bases in the middle. The CDR3 bases are TGCAGCGGATTAGGGACTGAAGCTTTCTTT. Its translation: CSGLGTEAFF.

The V and J genes are TRBV7-8 and TRBJ2-7; no definite D call. Germline CDR1 reads SGHVS; CDR2 reads FQNEAQ. Deletions cut 1 base from V and 3 bases from J, with 1 base between. The CDR3 spans 11 residues. The CDR3 is CASSLDYEQYF. CDR3 in DNA: TGTGCCAGCAGCTTAGACTACGAGCAGTACTTC.

The chain joins TRBV6-4 to TRBJ1-5, with D maybe TRBD1 (5 bases). The CDR3 spans 13 residues. Trimming took off 3 bases at V and 10 bases at J, with 13 bases between the two ends. Germline V gives CDR1 MRHNA, CDR2 SNTAGT. CDR3 in DNA: TGTGCCAGCAGTGAAGGGACTGCCAGCCCCCAGCATTTT. This encodes CASSEGTASPQHF.

The rearrangement uses TRBV25-1 and TRBJ1-2; 8 positions match TRBD1. This CDR3 has 15 amino acids. The germline CDR1 and CDR2 sequences are MGHDK and SYGVNS. The trim removed 3 bases at V and 2 bases at J, leaving 5 bases unmatched. CDR3: CASSDVAGGNYGYTF. DNA of the CDR3: TGTGCCAGCAGTGATGTTGCAGGGGGCAACTATGGCTACACCTTC.

Only one count was recorded for this clone. CDR3 DNA: TGCGCCAGCAGCTGGGAAAGAGCCTCGTCGGATACGCAGTATTTT. It specifies CASSWERASSDTQYF. The gene calls are TRBV5-1 and TRBJ2-3, with D unclear. The germline V gene has CDR1 SGHRS and CDR2 YFSETQ. The CDR3 contains 15 residues. Trimming left V 3 bases short and J 6 bases short, with 17 bases between.

The chain couples TRBV5-1 to TRBJ2-1; D could derive from TRBD1 or TRBD2 (5 bases each). V shed 3 bases and J shed 2 bases, with 9 bases lying between them. CDR1 SGHRS and CDR2 YFSETQ come from the germline V gene. The CDR3 covers 14 residues. Written as DNA, the CDR3 is TGCGCCAGCAGCTGGGACGGAACCTACAATGAGCAGTTCTTC. It encodes CASSWDGTYNEQFF.

The chain is built from TRBV27 and TRBJ2-7; TRBD1 is a possible D gene (5 bases). With 5 bases removed from V and 3 bases from J, the gap between germline ends came to 14 bases. CDR1 and CDR2 from the germline V gene are MNHEY and SMNVEV (reference sequence). This CDR3 is 14 amino acids long. The CDR3 nucleotides read TGTGCCAGCAGTGGTACGACAGACCTCTACGAGCAGTACTTC. It codes for CASSGTTDLYEQYF.

This clone was picked up one time. The chain employs TRBV24-1 and TRBJ2-1; TRBD2 matches at 11 bases. Germline V gene sequence: CDR1 KGHDR, CDR2 SFDVKD. The CDR3 has 16 residues. After removal of 3 bases from V and 3 bases from J, the junction contained 3 bases not matched to a gene. CDR3 bases: TGTGCCACCAGTGATCCCACTAGCGGGGGCTACAATGAGCAGTTCTTC. This gives the protein CATSDPTSGGYNEQFF.

The rearrangement links TRBV6-4 to TRBJ2-4, with D perhaps TRBD2 (7 bases). The CDR3 is 13 residues long. V lost 3 bases and J 9 bases, leaving 12 bases between the germline ends. CDR1 and CDR2 from the germline V gene are MRHNA and SNTAGT. For the CDR3, the DNA is TGTGCCAGCAGTGAGCCAGGGGAGGGCATTCAGTACTTC. Translation gives CASSEPGEGIQYF.

This chain uses TRBV19 with TRBJ2-7; 13 nucleotides line up with TRBD2. With V trimmed by 4 bases and J by 4 bases, 4 bases remained unmatched. In germline, CDR1 is LNHDA, CDR2 SQIVND (reference sequence). The CDR3 loop spans 15 amino acids. The CDR3: CASSRGTSGMYEQYF. CDR3 coding DNA: TGTGCCAGTAGTAGGGGGACTAGCGGGATGTACGAGCAGTACTTC.

The V gene is TRBV19, the J gene TRBJ2-1; TRBD2 matches 14 bases. Germline V gene data show CDR1 as LNHDA and CDR2 as SQIVND (reference sequence). The CDR3 runs 16 residues. The J segment lost 8 bases and the V segment lost 1 base, leaving 4 bases of the junction unmatched. The CDR3 DNA reads as TGTGCCAGTAGTATAGGGGGACTAGCGGGAGTCGATGAGCAGTTCTTC. Protein: CASSIGGLAGVDEQFF.

V is TRBV24-1 and J is TRBJ2-7; 9 nucleotides align to TRBD1. CDR1 is KGHDR and CDR2 is SFDVKD in the germline V gene. There are 13 residues in the CDR3. Trimming removed 12 bases from V and 6 bases from J; junction bases left unmatched: 11. The CDR3 sequence is CAVMRTGDGEQYF. As DNA, the CDR3 is TGTGCCGTGATGCGGACAGGGGACGGCGAGCAGTACTTC.

The rearrangement uses TRBV4-2 and TRBJ2-1; D is possibly TRBD1 (5 bases). The CDR3 is 17 residues long. CDR1 is LGHNA and CDR2 is YNFKEQ in the germline V gene. Trimming took off 0 bases at V and 4 bases at J, with 16 bases between the two ends. CDR3 in amino acids: CASSQDPIGQGYNEQFF. For the CDR3, the DNA is TGTGCCAGCAGCCAAGATCCCATCGGGCAGGGTTACAATGAGCAGTTCTTC.

This chain joins TRBV5-1 and TRBJ1-4; D is possibly TRBD1 (6 bases). V was cut by 4 bases and J by 7 bases, with 14 bases left in between. Germline loops: CDR1 SGHRS, CDR2 YFSETQ. CDR3 length: 14 residues. The DNA of the CDR3 is TGCGCCAGCAGCCCAACAGGGAGCGGTGAAAAACTGTTTTTT. Protein sequence: CASSPTGSGEKLFF.

V gene TRBV2 combines with J gene TRBJ2-7, with TRBD1 matching 7 bases. CDR3 length: 14 amino acids. After removal of 6 bases from V and 0 bases from J, the junction contained 5 bases not matched to a gene. Germline-derived CDR1 and CDR2 are SNHLY and FYNNEI. The CDR3 DNA is TGTGCCAGCAGGGGGTACAGGGGCTCCTACGAGCAGTACTTC. This translates into CASRGYRGSYEQYF. The full variable domain, its missing parts supplied by reference TRBV2 and TRBJ2-7, is EPEVTQTPSHQVTQMGQEVILRCVPISNHLYFYWYRQILGQKVEFLVSFYNNEISEKSEIFDDQFSVERPDGSNFTLKIRSTKLEDSAMYFCASRGYRGSYEQYFGPGTRLTVT.